This T cell receptor (beta chain) was observed in a study of T cells in Graves' hyperthyroidism and ophthalmopathy. TCR beta CDR3 regions were amplified from RNA. Primed by the HTBI set, a first-round RT-PCR was run on the TCR CDR3. One entry per CDR3 protein, called by TCRdb with MiXCR from the multiplex PCR reads. In the table there are more than 500,000 distinct CDR3 sequences, roughly a sixth of which are singletons. Points from the study as a whole: Blood also carried most thyroid clonotypes expanded above 0.001. A model of 13 V-J features distinguished ophthalmopathy from stable hyperthyroidism.

This clonotype occurred a few times. The antigen remains unidentified. CDR1 is LNHNV and CDR2 is YYDKDF in the germline V gene (reference sequence). CDR3 length: 17 amino acids. V shed 3 bases, J shed 6 bases, and the junction held 6 bases outside the gene matches. Orbital computed tomography, thyroid ultrasound, serum thyroxine and TRAb, and clinical symptoms together informed the diagnoses. The rearrangement uses TRBV15 and TRBJ2-1, with 15 bases fitting TRBD2. This sequence originates from a woman aged 25 to 39 with Graves' ophthalmopathy. Sequencing used blood. CDR3 in amino acids: CATSSPRTSGRVNEQFF. CDR3 in DNA: TGTGCCACCAGCAGCCCCAGGACTAGCGGGAGGGTCAATGAGCAGTTCTTC.